A selection of T cell receptor beta chains follows, all from one sample in a study of glioma-infiltrating T cells. A single record per CDR3 protein comes from TCRdb applying MiXCR to the multiplex PCR reads. The repertoire holds a few hundred thousand distinct CDR3 sequences, with more than 35% as singletons. Source material: glioma tissue, nonneoplastic brain tissue, or PBMCs (not recorded which). These TCRs come from a human donor with low-grade glioma or glioblastoma, undergoing nonglioma brain surgery, or in good health (not recorded which). Both conserved end residues are part of each CDR3. A D gene is named only where the DNA matches it firmly. Clone size is stated in some rows and not others, as once, few, many or a class when expanded.

>TRBV6-2/TRBV6-3|TRBD1|TRBJ2-1|NA|17
TGTGCCAGCAGTACGCTCCGGACAGGGGGCTCGTACAATGATCAGTTCTTC
CASSTLRTGGSYNDQFF
>TRBV7-2|TRBD2|TRBJ2-3|NA|17
TGTGCCAGCAGCTTAGGGCGACCGGGACTACCAAAAGATACGCAGTATTTT
CASSLGRPGLPKDTQYF
>TRBV20-1|NA|TRBJ2-7|NA|13
TGCAGTGCTAGAGGGCTTTCCACCTACGAGCAGTACTTC
CSARGLSTYEQYF
>TRBV6-1|TRBD2|TRBJ2-7|many|15
TGTGCCAGCACCACGTCTAGCGGGCTTTCCTACGAGCAGTACTTC
CASTTSSGLSYEQYF
>TRBV28|TRBD1|TRBJ2-7|few|12
TGTGCCAGCTTAGGGGGCCGCTACGAGCAGTACTTC
CASLGGRYEQYF
>TRBV18|NA|TRBJ2-1|NA|16
TGTGACAGCTCACACGGGCAAGGGCGAGGACTCAATGAGCAGTTCTTC
CDSSHGQGRGLNEQFF
>TRBV7-9|NA|TRBJ1-1|NA|12
TGTGCCAGCAGCTGGACAGTAACTGAAGCTCTCTTT
CASSWTVTEALF
>TRBV4-1|NA|TRBJ1-3|few|16
TGCGCCAGCAGCCATGCGGACCGAAACTCTGGAAACACCATATATTTT
CASSHADRNSGNTIYF
>TRBV5-5|TRBD1|TRBJ2-5|NA|15
TGTGCCAGCAGCCTACGGGACAGACTCCAAGAGACCCAGTACTTC
CASSLRDRLQETQYF
>TRBV19|NA|TRBJ1-5|NA|15
TGTGCCAGTAGTGGACCCGGTGGATGGGGTCAGCCCCAGCATTTT
CASSGPGGWGQPQHF
>TRBV27|NA|TRBJ2-5|NA|14
TGTGCCAGCAGTTTGGCACATACCGCGGAGACCGAGTACTTC
CASSLAHTAETEYF
>TRBV28|TRBD1|TRBJ2-6|few|16
TGTGCCAGCAGCCGACTTGACAGGGATGGGGCCAACGTCCTGACTTTC
CASSRLDRDGANVLTF
>TRBV28|NA|TRBJ1-1|NA|17
TGTGCCAGCAGTTTAGCACAGGGACTCCTTATGAGCACTGAAGCTTTCTTT
CASSLAQGLLMSTEAFF
>TRBV7-2|TRBD1|TRBJ2-1|few|15
TGTGCCAGCAGCTTAGAAGTACAGGGGTACAATGAGCAGTTCTTC
CASSLEVQGYNEQFF
>TRBV20-1|NA|TRBJ1-2|many|12
TGCAGTGCTAGAGCAGGGAACTATGGCTACACCTTC
CSARAGNYGYTF
>TRBV27|NA|TRBJ2-5|NA|17
TGTGCCAGCAGTTTGGCTCTCTGGGGCAGGGTCCAAGAGACCCAGTACTTC
CASSLALWGRVQETQYF
>TRBV20-1|TRBD2|TRBJ2-1|NA|18
TGCAGTGCTAGAGTACCGACTAGCGGGGCCGCTACCTACAATGAGCAGTTCTTC
CSARVPTSGAATYNEQFF
>TRBV28|TRBD1|TRBJ1-2|NA|16
TGTGCCAGCAGTTATTCTGGGGACAGGTCCTTTAAAGGCTACACCTTC
CASSYSGDRSFKGYTF
>TRBV6-1|NA|TRBJ2-1|many|14
TGTGCCACCAAACTTTTAAGCTCCTACAATGAGCAGTTCTTC
CATKLLSSYNEQFF
>TRBV6-5|NA|TRBJ1-1|NA|15
TGTGCCAGCAGTTTAGGCCGTGACAGCCACACTGAAGCTTTCTTT
CASSLGRDSHTEAFF
>TRBV4-2|NA|TRBJ2-7|once|16
TGTGCCAGCAGCAGTACAGGGAAAGGACGGAACTACGAGCAGTACTTC
CASSSTGKGRNYEQYF
>TRBV27|NA|TRBJ2-1|many|15
TGTGCCAGCAGTTTATCCTTGACATCTTACAATGAGCAGTTCTTC
CASSLSLTSYNEQFF
>TRBV20-1|TRBD2|TRBJ2-2|NA|17
TGCAGTGCTCGAGGACTAGCGGGAGGCACGAACACCGGGGAGCTGTTTTTT
CSARGLAGGTNTGELFF
>TRBV20-1|NA|TRBJ1-1|NA|13
TGCAGTGTTAGAAGACAGATGAACACTGAAGCTTTCTTT
CSVRRQMNTEAFF
>TRBV7-2|TRBD1|TRBJ1-5|NA|19
TGTGCCAGCAGCTTAGTCGGGACAGTCGCTCGGCGGGGTATTCAGCCCCAGCATTTT
CASSLVGTVARRGIQPQHF
>TRBV6-2/TRBV6-3|TRBD1|TRBJ1-1|NA|18
TGTGCCAGCAGTTACTTGATTCGACAGGGGGATCCGAACACTGAAGCTTTCTTT
CASSYLIRQGDPNTEAFF
>TRBV20-1|NA|TRBJ2-1|many|14
TGCAGTGCTAGGGACACCCACTCCTACAATGAGCAGTTCTTC
CSARDTHSYNEQFF
>TRBV27|TRBD1|TRBJ2-3|NA|17
TGTGCCACCAGTGAACCCCGACAGGGCCCAAGCACAGATACGCAGTATTTT
CATSEPRQGPSTDTQYF
>TRBV6-5|NA|TRBJ2-7|NA|17
TGTGCCAGCAGTTACTCGACCCAAGCCGGGAACTCCTACGAGCAGTACTTC
CASSYSTQAGNSYEQYF
>TRBV20-1|NA|TRBJ2-2|NA|16
TGCAGTGCTGACGGCCAATTTGGTCGAGGCACCGGGGAGCTGTTTTTT
CSADGQFGRGTGELFF
>TRBV20-1|NA|TRBJ1-5|NA|14
TGCAGTGCTCCTCCCCCGGCTGGCGATCAGCCCCAGCATTTT
CSAPPPAGDQPQHF
>TRBV6-5|NA|TRBJ1-4|many|13
TGTGCCAGCAGTTACGGACCGAATGAAAAACTGTTTTTT
CASSYGPNEKLFF
>TRBV18|NA|TRBJ2-3|once|16
TGTGCCAGCTCAATTCTCAGCGGGACACGCACAGATACGCAGTATTTT
CASSILSGTRTDTQYF
>TRBV7-9|TRBD2|TRBJ2-1|NA|20
TGTGCCAGCAGCTTGAGTTTCGGACTAGCGGGAGACGGTTCCTACAATGAGCAGTTCTTC
CASSLSFGLAGDGSYNEQFF
>TRBV10-3|TRBD1|TRBJ1-1|NA|13
TGTGCCGTCAGGGGACAGGGAAAGACTGAAGCTTTCTTT
CAVRGQGKTEAFF
>TRBV24-1|TRBD2|TRBJ2-3|NA|17
TGTGCCACCAGTGACCGTGGGACTAGCGGGAGCGCAGATACGCAGTATTTT
CATSDRGTSGSADTQYF
>TRBV4-3|TRBD1|TRBJ2-7|many|14
TGCGCCAGCAGCCGGGGACAGGGGTCCTACGAGCAGTACTTC
CASSRGQGSYEQYF
>TRBV27|NA|TRBJ1-1|few|14
TGTGCCAGCAGCCGAACGGACGGCGACACTGAAGCTTTCTTT
CASSRTDGDTEAFF
>TRBV20-1|NA|TRBJ1-1|NA|15
TGCAGTGCTAGAGGCCTGGGCGCGAAGGAAACTGAAGCTTTCTTT
CSARGLGAKETEAFF
>TRBV5-4|NA|TRBJ1-1|NA|14
TGTGCCAGCAGCTTGGAGGGCAGGACCACTGAAGCTTTCTTT
CASSLEGRTTEAFF
>TRBV7-3|NA|TRBJ2-2|NA|15
TGTGCCAGCAGCTTAGGGGGGACAGACACCGGGGAGCTGTTTTTT
CASSLGGTDTGELFF
>TRBV28|NA|TRBJ2-2|few|14
TGTGCCAGCAGCCGCACAGTGAACACCGGGGAGCTGTTTTTT
CASSRTVNTGELFF
>TRBV11-2|TRBD1|TRBJ1-4|NA|19
TGTGCCAGCAGCTTAGCACGGGACAGTCCACACGATGAAGGAGAAAAACTGTTTTTT
CASSLARDSPHDEGEKLFF
>TRBV7-9|NA|TRBJ2-7|NA|13
TGTGCCAGCCGCGGGACGGAACCCCACGAGCAGTACTTC
CASRGTEPHEQYF
>TRBV11-3|TRBD2|TRBJ2-1|NA|16
TGTGCCAGCAGCTTAATGGGACTAGCGGAAGGCAATGAGCAGTTCTTC
CASSLMGLAEGNEQFF
>TRBV6-1|TRBD2|TRBJ2-3|NA|16
TGTGCCAGCAGTGGCGAGACGGGAGGGCCCCCAGATACGCAGTATTTT
CASSGETGGPPDTQYF
>TRBV7-9|NA|TRBJ2-5|few|17
TGTGCCAGCAGCTTAGGTATACCGGACCTGCACCAAGAGACCCAGTACTTC
CASSLGIPDLHQETQYF
>TRBV10-3|TRBD2|TRBJ2-1|NA|14
TGTGCCACGACCGGGACTAGTACTTCCAATGAGCAGTTCTTC
CATTGTSTSNEQFF
>TRBV27|TRBD1|TRBJ1-5|NA|14
TGTGCCAGCAGACGCGACAGGGTCGGGAAGCCCCAGCATTTT
CASRRDRVGKPQHF
>TRBV28|TRBD2|TRBJ2-7|NA|13
TGTGCCAGCCGCCCCCATTCTAGCGGGACGGGGGACTTC
CASRPHSSGTGDF
>TRBV6-1|NA|TRBJ1-2|NA|15
TGTGCCAGCAAAGGGGTTGTGGGCAGCCCCTATGTCTACACCTTC
CASKGVVGSPYVYTF
>TRBV15|NA|TRBJ2-1|NA|14
TGTGCCACCAGCAGAGATTCTGATCTTGGTGAGCAGTTCTTC
CATSRDSDLGEQFF
>TRBV25-1|NA|TRBJ1-1|many|15
TGTGCCAGCAGTGAATTATCCACTCTGAACACTGAAGCTTTCTTT
CASSELSTLNTEAFF
>TRBV19|NA|TRBJ2-1|NA|15
TGTGCCAGTAGATTGGGTTTCGGAGCCTACAATGAGCAGTTCTTC
CASRLGFGAYNEQFF
>TRBV27|NA|TRBJ2-7|few|14
TGTGCCAGCAGTTTCGCCATCGGAGGATACGAGCAGTACTTC
CASSFAIGGYEQYF
>TRBV28|NA|TRBJ1-5|NA|17
TGTGCCAGCAGTTTGGCCGAGGGCTATATTGGCAATCAGCCCCAGCATTTT
CASSLAEGYIGNQPQHF
>TRBV4-2|TRBD2|TRBJ2-7|NA|14
TGTGCCAGCAGCCAGGGGAGGGCGATCTACGAGCAGTACTTC
CASSQGRAIYEQYF
>TRBV7-9|TRBD2|TRBJ2-1|few|16
TGTGCCAGCAGCCTCCCGACTAGCATGTCCTACAATGAGCAGTTCTTC
CASSLPTSMSYNEQFF